A single sample is the source of the 24 T cell receptor beta chains below, sequenced in a study of T cell responses to AZD1222 COVID-19 vaccine. Generated by immunoSEQ multiplex PCR, the TCRdb table keeps only in-frame clones and is missing some. The sample lists 120,000 to 150,000 clones; about 90% were seen once. This specimen was peripheral blood, taken 28 days after the second AZD1222 dose. These receptors were taken from an adult who received the AZD1222 COVID-19 vaccine.

Regarding this clone: This sample also contains other DNA sequences that code for the same CDR3. This chain links TRBV11-2 with TRBJ2-1, with 9 bases identical to TRBD2. CDR1 is SGHAT, CDR2 FQNNGV, per germline. The CDR3 runs 15 residues. V lost 1 base and J lost 2; bases outside the gene matches: 0. The CDR3 DNA is TGTGCCAGCAGCTTAGGCGGGAGGGCCTACAATGAGCAGTTCTTC. Its protein is CASSLGGRAYNEQFF. The full variable domain, its missing parts supplied by reference TRBV11-2 and TRBJ2-1, is EAGVAQSPRYKIIEKRQSVAFWCNPISGHATLYWYQQILGQGPKLLIQFQNNGVVDDSQLPKDRFSAERLKGVDSTLKIQPAKLEDSAVYLCASSLGGRAYNEQFFGPGTRLTVL.

This sequence joins TRBV6-6 and TRBJ1-1; maybe TRBD1 (5 bases). Germline V CDR1 and CDR2: MNHNY, SVGAGI (reference sequence). The CDR3 contains 14 residues. Trimming cost V 10 bases and J 1 base, with 16 bases left between them. The CDR3 loop is CATLVRGSNTEAFF. CDR3 sequence (DNA): TGTGCCACTCTCGTTAGGGGTTCGAACACTGAAGCTTTCTTT.

J is TRBJ1-1 and V is TRBV6-2 or TRBV6-3; a weak D match, TRBD1 (6 bases). Deletions cut 2 bases from V and 1 base from J, with 17 bases between. CDR1 MNHEY and CDR2 SVGEGT come from the germline V gene. The CDR3 contains 17 residues. The CDR3 nucleotides are TGTGCCAGCAGTTACACGGAGTGGGGACATCAGAACACTGAAGCTTTCTTT. This codes for CASSYTEWGHQNTEAFF.

The V call is TRBV5-8, the J call TRBJ2-1, with no clear D. V lost 2 bases and J lost 9, with 9 bases in between. The CDR3 contains 12 residues. Germline-derived CDR1 and CDR2 are SGHTS and YDEGEE. The CDR3 spells CASSLVLLEQFF. CDR3 bases: TGTGCCAGCAGCTTAGTTCTGCTTGAGCAGTTCTTC.

This rearrangement joins TRBV28 to TRBJ1-1, with 8 bases fitting TRBD1. The V gene's germline CDR1 is MDHEN and CDR2 SYDVKM. This CDR3 comprises 16 residues. V was clipped by 5 bases and J by 1 base; unmatched bases: 9. The DNA of the CDR3 is TGTGCCAGCAGTCAACAACAGGGGGGAGCGAACACTGAAGCTTTCTTT. Residues: CASSQQQGGANTEAFF.

The rearrangement links TRBV5-1 to TRBJ1-2, with a possible D match to TRBD1 (6 bases). CDR3 size: 14 residues. Germline V gene sequence: CDR1 SGHRS, CDR2 YFSETQ. V was cut by 5 bases and J by 8 bases, with 19 bases left in between. This chain's CDR3 is CASSRDRTGGGYTF. DNA for the CDR3: TGCGCCAGCAGTCGCGACAGAACCGGGGGCGGCTACACCTTC. Looking up the rest from reference TRBV5-1 and TRBJ1-2 gives the full variable domain: KAGVTQTPRYLIKTRGQQVTLSCSPISGHRSVSWYQQTPGQGLQFLFEYFSETQRNKGNFPGRFSGRQFSNSRSEMNVSTLELGDSALYLCASSRDRTGGGYTFGSGTRLTVV.

The chain couples TRBV25-1 to TRBJ1-1; 7 positions match TRBD1. V shed 8 bases and J 2 bases; nucleotides not matched to a gene: 11. The CDR3 is made up of 15 amino acids. Germline CDR1 reads MGHDK; CDR2 reads SYGVNS. DNA for the CDR3: TGTGCCAGCTCTGAGGGGGGACAGACAAACACTGAAGCTTTCTTT. Encoded protein: CASSEGGQTNTEAFF.

The rearrangement joins TRBV19 to TRBJ1-6; unclear D gene. Trimming removed 1 base from V and 5 bases from J, with 6 bases in between. Germline CDR1 LNHDA, CDR2 SQIVND (reference sequence). There are 14 residues in the CDR3. CDR3 nucleotides: TGTGCCAGTAGTATAGGCAGCCATAATTCACCCCTCCACTTT. Protein: CASSIGSHNSPLHF.

This chain uses TRBV7-2 with TRBJ1-3; the D gene is possibly TRBD1 (5 bases). Germline V gives CDR1 SGHTA, CDR2 FQGNSA. Trimming took off 5 bases at V and 0 bases at J, with 11 bases between the two ends. The CDR3 is 15 residues long. The CDR3, as DNA: TGTGCCAGCAGCAAGGGAGGGACCTCTGGAAACACCATATATTTT. It translates to CASSKGGTSGNTIYF.

V and J are TRBV5-1 and TRBJ2-2, with 15 bases aligning to TRBD2. The junction had 10 bases not matched to a gene; V was cut back by 4 bases and J by 0 bases. The length of the CDR3 is 20 residues. Germline V gene data show CDR1 as SGHRS and CDR2 as YFSETQ. The CDR3 reads CASSLPGLAGGPTNTGELFF. In DNA form, the CDR3 reads TGCGCCAGCAGCCTCCCGGGACTAGCGGGGGGCCCGACGAACACCGGGGAGCTGTTTTTT. The whole variable domain, remainder taken from reference TRBV5-1 and TRBJ2-2, is KAGVTQTPRYLIKTRGQQVTLSCSPISGHRSVSWYQQTPGQGLQFLFEYFSETQRNKGNFPGRFSGRQFSNSRSEMNVSTLELGDSALYLCASSLPGLAGGPTNTGELFFGEGSRLTVL.

V usage is TRBV28 and J usage is TRBJ2-3; 15 bases line up with TRBD2. The trim removed 0 bases at V and 3 bases at J, leaving 7 bases unmatched. Per the germline V gene, CDR1 is MDHEN and CDR2 is SYDVKM. The CDR3 is 19 residues long. The CDR3 DNA follows: TGTGCCAGCAGTTTATGGCCGCAAGGACTAGCGGGGGGGACAGATACGCAGTATTTT. Residues: CASSLWPQGLAGGTDTQYF.

This chain connects TRBV29-1 to TRBJ1-2; 8 nucleotides align to TRBD1. CDR3 length: 15 residues. The V and J ends lost 2 bases and 3 bases, in that order; junction bases with no gene match: 8. The germline V gene has CDR1 SQVTM and CDR2 ANQGSEA. CDR3 DNA sequence: TGCAGCGTTGAAAGTGGAGGACAGGGTTACTATGGCTACACCTTC. Encoded protein: CSVESGGQGYYGYTF.

The J gene is TRBJ1-5, the V gene TRBV10-3; D might be TRBD1 (6 bases). V lost 1 base and J 1 base, leaving 20 bases between the germline ends. This CDR3 is 19 amino acids long. Germline V lookup: CDR1 ENHRY, CDR2 SYGVKD. This CDR3 is CAISEWRGGVGGSNQPQHF. As DNA, the CDR3 is TGTGCCATCAGTGAGTGGCGAGGGGGGGTTGGTGGGAGCAATCAGCCCCAGCATTTT.

The V call is TRBV7-9, the J call TRBJ2-2; D gene ambiguous. Between the trimmed V and J ends, which lost 2 bases and 1 base, there was a span of 5 bases. The CDR3 is 14 amino acids. Germline V gene data show CDR1 as SEHNR and CDR2 as FQNEAQ (reference sequence). The CDR3 loop is CASSLRLNTGELFF. The CDR3 coding sequence is TGTGCCAGCAGCTTAAGGCTGAACACCGGGGAGCTGTTTTTT.

The chain is built from TRBV9 and TRBJ1-5, with 11 bases that match TRBD1. From germline, CDR1 is SGDLS and CDR2 YYNGEE. Losses at the gene ends were 2 bases for V and 5 bases for J; bases not matched to a gene: 3. The CDR3 contains 15 residues. The CDR3, as DNA: TGTGCCAGCAGCGTTGGACAGGGGGCTTATCAGCCCCAGCATTTT. It specifies CASSVGQGAYQPQHF.

V is TRBV28 and J is TRBJ1-2, with D possibly being TRBD1 (5 bases). Trimming removed 2 bases at V and 3 bases at J, with 7 bases between. Germline CDR1 is MDHEN and CDR2 is SYDVKM. This CDR3 comprises 13 residues. The CDR3 DNA reads as TGTGCCAGCAGTTTAGGGGGACACTATGGCTACACCTTC. This gives the protein CASSLGGHYGYTF.

The genes are TRBV30 and TRBJ1-6, with D perhaps TRBD1 (5 bases). This CDR3 comprises 15 residues. From germline, CDR1 is GTSNPN and CDR2 SVGIG (reference sequence). V lost 2 bases and J 9 bases, leaving 17 bases between the germline ends. CDR3 nucleotides: TGTGCCTGGAGTTCGCAGGGCACTCGGGCTTCACCCCTCCACTTT. Protein product: CAWSSQGTRASPLHF.

The chain combines TRBV2 with TRBJ1-1; weak D call: TRBD1 (5 bases). The V gene's germline CDR1 is SNHLY and CDR2 FYNNEI. The CDR3 covers 11 residues. Deletions cut 2 bases from V and 11 bases from J, with 9 bases between. Here the CDR3 reads CASSETGAAFF. CDR3 DNA sequence: TGTGCCAGCAGTGAAACTGGGGCCGCTTTCTTT.

The rearrangement joins TRBV4-2 to TRBJ2-7, with no clear D. Trimming cost V 0 bases and J 3 bases, with 12 bases left between them. This CDR3 contains 15 residues. Germline CDR1 is LGHNA and CDR2 is YNFKEQ. Here the CDR3 reads CASSQERGDFYEQYF. The CDR3 DNA is TGTGCCAGCAGCCAAGAACGAGGAGACTTCTACGAGCAGTACTTC.

This chain links TRBV4-1 with TRBJ1-5; TRBD1 matches 7 bases. Germline CDR1 reads MGHRA; CDR2 reads YSYEKL. The CDR3 is 13 amino acids. Trimming took 4 bases from V and 9 from J; bases not matched to a gene: 6. CDR3 sequence (DNA): TGCGCCAGCAGCCGGACAGGAAACCTGCCCCAGCATTTT. The encoded protein is CASSRTGNLPQHF.

The chain is built from TRBV7-6 and TRBJ1-4, with D possibly being TRBD1 (5 bases). This CDR3 region has 16 residues. Trimming pared 3 bases from V and 5 bases from J, leaving 16 bases between. Germline CDR1 is SGHVS and CDR2 is FNYEAQ. CDR3 DNA: TGTGCCAGCAGCTTGGGTCCGCGACAGAGCAATGAAAAACTGTTTTTT. It specifies CASSLGPRQSNEKLFF.

The rearrangement uses TRBV18 and TRBJ1-1; 10 bases agree with TRBD1. CDR1 is KGHSH, CDR2 LQKENI, per germline. This CDR3 region has 15 residues. V trimming: 3 bases; J trimming: 1 base; junction bases outside the gene matches: 2. The CDR3 sequence: CASSPRDRGNTEAFF. The CDR3, as DNA: TGTGCCAGCTCACCCCGGGACAGGGGGAACACTGAAGCTTTCTTT.

The chain is built from TRBV4-1 and TRBJ2-1, with 9 bases that match TRBD2. With V trimmed by 5 bases and J by 3 bases, 2 bases remained unmatched. CDR3 length equals 14 residues. Germline CDR1 is MGHRA and CDR2 is YSYEKL. CDR3 nucleotide sequence: TGCGCCAGCAGCAGTAGCGGGAGCTACAATGAGCAGTTCTTC. Its protein is CASSSSGSYNEQFF.

J is TRBJ1-5 and V is TRBV27, with D tentatively TRBD1 (6 bases). The CDR3 is 19 residues long. CDR1 and CDR2 from the germline V gene are MNHEY and SMNVEV (reference sequence). V lost 5 bases and J lost 0, with 23 bases in between. In DNA, the CDR3 is TGTGCCAGCAGTCCCTACCCGGGACACACACCACTTAGCAATCAGCCCCAGCATTTT. Amino acid sequence: CASSPYPGHTPLSNQPQHF.